This paragraph reports one TCR beta chain. Its antigen is currently unknown. The assay was immunoSEQ multiplex PCR, and TCRdb's table has in-frame clones only and misses some. The data contain roughly 160,000 clones, 90% of them singletons. The entry originates in a study of T cell responses to AZD1222 COVID-19 vaccine. Study-wide results and limits: Clonal diversity was possibly underestimated, and the donors were mostly white British, with more females. Of spike-specific TCRs, nearly half reportedly target regions left unmutated in variants. It was only 6 or 7 AZD1222 recipients who were seropositive at baseline. When two AZD1222 doses had been given, Spike-specific TCR breadth and depth rose.

There are 13 residues in the CDR3. V was pared by 0 bases and J by 8 bases, with 2 bases of the junction left unmatched. Germline lookup yields CDR1 SGHRS and CDR2 YFSETQ. Sample: peripheral blood, taken on day 0 of AZD1222 vaccination. This rearrangement joins TRBV5-1 to TRBJ1-1; 9 nucleotides match TRBD1. The TCR originated in an adult in good health. As DNA, the CDR3 is TGCGCCAGCAGCTTGGACGGGACAGGGGAAGCTTTCTTT. Translating gives CASSLDGTGEAFF.